This TCR beta chain derives from a study of blood T cells in healthy people across ages. General study findings and limits: Nothing was known about donor CMV status, and this possibly confounded expanded clonotype changes.

With a J-beta primer mix and a sample-barcoded 5' primer, a second PCR ran about 7 to 12 cycles. TCRdb ran MiXCR on the 5' RACE reads and lists one entry per CDR3 protein. This table holds more than 750,000 distinct CDR3 sequences, about 29% found once. Comments on this clonotype: The antigen remains unidentified.

Russia was home to the donors, healthy Caucasian individuals aged about 6 to 90. The data also belong to a second study, concerning T cells of mothers and their children. That work states: Study donors consisted of three healthy Caucasian mothers and their six children. Unrelated pairs and related pairs have their TCR recombination output shaped similarly by thymic selection.

Sample: blood. The TCR sequence derives from a woman in her forties in good health.

This CDR3 is CASKQYPNTEAFF. Written as DNA, the CDR3 is TGTGCCAGCAAACAATACCCGAACACTGAAGCTTTCTTT. The chain carries TRBV28 and TRBJ1-1; D remains ambiguous. V dropped 7 bases and J dropped 1 base, with 10 bases sitting between them. The CDR3 is 13 residues long. The germline gives CDR1 MDHEN, CDR2 SYDVKM.